This T cell receptor beta chain was recovered during a study of shared clonotypes between healthy human individuals. Turning to the study itself: Per-donor plates numbered three CD4 naive, three CD4 memory, two CD8 naive and one CD8 memory. Study results and caveats: The sharing of about 5% of naive CD4 clonotypes was seen across a handful of donors.

From germline, CDR1 is SGHNT and CDR2 YYREEE (reference sequence). V was pared by 0 bases and J by 1 base, with 4 bases between. CDR3 size: 13 residues. TCRdb keeps only in-frame clones here, not all; method: immunoSEQ multiplex PCR. The data show nearly 600,000 clones, around 95% seen once. In regard to this clone: Its antigen is undetermined. The sample holds other DNA sequences that translate to the same CDR3.

Naive CD8 cells, CD45RO-negative and positively selected for CCR7, excluded terminally differentiated effector memory CD45RA+ cells. The clonotype was recovered from a woman in her twenties or thirties in good health. The V call is TRBV5-4, the J call TRBJ2-5; D gene uncertain. Sequencing was carried out using naive CD8+ T cells sorted from blood. The CDR3 nucleotides read TGTGCCAGCAGCTTGGAAGCCCAAGAGACCCAGTACTTC. Its translation is CASSLEAQETQYF.